The rows below give T cell receptor beta chains drawn from one sample of a study of beta chain features in type 1 diabetes. Generated by immunoSEQ multiplex PCR, the TCRdb table keeps only in-frame clones and is missing some. This sample has 970,000 or so clones, with about a sixth found just once. The source material was naive CD4+ T cells from blood. These receptors were taken from a woman aged 18-29 years in good health. The conserved cysteine and the conserved F or W are not part of the CDR3 here.

j_gene | v_gene | CDR3aa
TRBJ2-7 | TRBV5-6 | ASTTLGREGYEQY
TRBJ2-3 | TRBV5-4 | ASSLVGQSTDTQY
TRBJ2-1 | TRBV7-2 | ASSFRLAGNNEQF
TRBJ2-3 | TRBV21-1 | ASSKRAEGLAGETDTQY
TRBJ2-3 | TRBV4-1 | ASTRMAESTDTQY
TRBJ2-4 | TRBV5-4 | ASSVNREKNIQY
TRBJ2-2 | TRBV19 | ASSTPGRAGELF
TRBJ1-5 | TRBV5-1 | ASSQTGQSNQPQH
TRBJ2-7 | TRBV28 | ASGGGSYEQY
TRBJ1-1 | TRBV7-9 | ASSRRGDTEAF
TRBJ2-1 | TRBV7-9 | ASTPGLRNNEQF
TRBJ2-1 | TRBV25-1 | ASSVATFSEQF
TRBJ2-7 | TRBV5-4 | ASSADSTYEQY
TRBJ1-2 | TRBV6-1 | ASSEVGQGGYGYT
TRBJ2-1 | TRBV4-2 | ASSQDRPPYNEQF
TRBJ2-1 | TRBV28 | ASSSLEGGLNNEQF
TRBJ1-5 | TRBV29-1 | SVVTLGQPQH
TRBJ2-2 | TRBV4-3 | ASSQDWGQGASTGELF